One and the same sample provided the 26 T cell receptor beta chains below, sequenced in a study of shared clonotypes between healthy human individuals. Using immunoSEQ multiplex PCR, the repertoire was profiled, and TCRdb retains in-frame clones only, with some absent. The table shows 110,000 or so clones, with around 65% occurring only once. Sequencing was carried out using memory CD8+ T cells sorted from blood. Subset meaning: CD45RO+ cells pooled with CCR7-negative TemRA cells. These receptors were taken from a woman aged 25-40 years in good health.

CDR3 loop: CASSQRKWFGNTIYF. For the CDR3, the DNA is TGCGCCAGCAGCCAAAGAAAATGGTTTGGAAACACCATATATTTT. This rearrangement joins TRBV4-1 to TRBJ1-3; no definite D call. V dropped 2 bases and J dropped 3 bases, with 11 bases sitting between them. This CDR3 spans 15 amino acids. Germline CDR1 and CDR2: MGHRA and YSYEKL.

The chain joins TRBV6-5 to TRBJ1-3; D gene ambiguous. Germline CDR1 is MNHEY and CDR2 is SVGAGI. This CDR3 spans 16 amino acids. With 2 bases removed from V and 4 bases from J, the gap between germline ends came to 15 bases. The CDR3 DNA is TGTGCCAGCAGTTACGTTGGGTCAGCCATCGGAAACACCATATATTTT. Translation gives CASSYVGSAIGNTIYF.

This clone was picked up one time. The chain recombines TRBV6-6 with TRBJ2-1; D is tentatively TRBD1 or TRBD2 (7 bases each). The CDR3 loop spans 14 amino acids. The germline V gene encodes CDR1 MNHNY and CDR2 SVGAGI (reference sequence). The V and J ends lost 3 bases and 8 bases respectively, with 14 bases between them. The CDR3 sequence is CASSYRGRGHEQFF. CDR3 nucleotide sequence: TGTGCCAGCAGTTATAGGGGGAGGGGGCATGAGCAGTTCTTC.

This clone was counted a single time. The rearrangement uses TRBV19 and TRBJ2-5; 8 bases agree with TRBD2. The trim removed 4 bases at V and 2 bases at J, leaving 3 bases unmatched. Germline CDR1 and CDR2: LNHDA and SQIVND (reference sequence). The CDR3 runs 14 residues. The CDR3 region has the DNA TGTGCCAGTAGTACGGCTAGCGGGCAAGAGACCCAGTACTTC. This sequence encodes CASSTASGQETQYF.

This clone has just a few counts. The chain joins TRBV4-1 to TRBJ2-6; no definite D call. Trimming took 6 bases from V and 3 from J, leaving 18 bases between them. Germline lookup yields CDR1 MGHRA and CDR2 YSYEKL. The CDR3 sequence is 17 residues long. The CDR3 sequence is CASSGPGRMSGANVLTF. CDR3 bases: TGCGCCAGCAGTGGACCGGGCCGGATGAGTGGGGCCAACGTCCTGACTTTC.

The V and J genes are TRBV27 and TRBJ2-7, with TRBD1 matching over 9 bases. V was clipped by 6 bases and J by 0 bases; unmatched bases: 9. The germline V gene has CDR1 MNHEY and CDR2 SMNVEV (reference sequence). This CDR3 region has 16 residues. The CDR3: CASRKGQGWYSYEQYF. For the CDR3, the DNA is TGTGCCAGCAGGAAAGGACAGGGGTGGTACTCCTACGAGCAGTACTTC.

V and J are TRBV2 and TRBJ2-2; 11 bases match TRBD1. The CDR3 is 16 residues long. J lost 7 bases, V lost 4 bases, and 8 bases had no gene match. Germline lookup yields CDR1 SNHLY and CDR2 FYNNEI. The CDR3 region is CASSAGRTGGHGELFF. In DNA form, the CDR3 reads TGTGCCAGCAGTGCGGGTCGGACAGGGGGCCACGGGGAGCTGTTTTTT.

CDR3 residues: CAFQQGIRHPEAFF. The CDR3 DNA follows: TGTGCCTTCCAACAGGGTATAAGGCACCCTGAAGCTTTCTTT. The V call is TRBV30, the J call TRBJ1-1, with a tentative D call TRBD1 (6 bases). This CDR3 has 14 amino acids. Trimming cost V 7 bases and J 6 bases, with 21 bases left between them. Germline assignment: CDR1 GTSNPN and CDR2 SVGIG (reference sequence).

The table lists this clone with a few counts. The chain combines TRBV9 with TRBJ1-1, with D unresolved. V lost 0 bases and J 0 bases, leaving 3 bases between the germline ends. Germline V gene data show CDR1 as SGDLS and CDR2 as YYNGEE. This CDR3 comprises 13 residues. CDR3 nucleotide sequence: TGTGCCAGCAGCGTAGATGTGAACACTGAAGCTTTCTTT. As protein: CASSVDVNTEAFF.

The J gene is TRBJ2-1, the V gene TRBV5-1, with 8 bases that match TRBD1. The CDR3 extends over 13 amino acids. CDR1 SGHRS and CDR2 YFSETQ come from the germline V gene. The ends lost 4 bases at V and 8 bases at J; junction bases unmatched: 5. CDR3 DNA: TGCGCCAGCAGCCCAGGGGGCTGGGATGAGCAGTTCTTC. It encodes CASSPGGWDEQFF.

The chain employs TRBV28 and TRBJ1-5; 7 nucleotides line up with TRBD1. V was clipped by 9 bases and J by 3 bases; unmatched bases: 8. Germline CDR1 reads MDHEN; CDR2 reads SYDVKM. This CDR3 region has 14 residues. This CDR3 is CASAPTGNNQPQHF. Written as DNA, the CDR3 is TGTGCCAGTGCGCCGACAGGGAACAATCAGCCCCAGCATTTT.

V usage is TRBV2 and J usage is TRBJ2-2, with D hard to call. Germline V CDR1 and CDR2: SNHLY, FYNNEI. The length of the CDR3 is 15 residues. V lost 2 bases and J 1 base, leaving 8 bases between the germline ends. CDR3 DNA sequence: TGTGCCAGCAGTGAAAGAAAGTTGAACACCGGGGAGCTGTTTTTT. Amino acid sequence: CASSERKLNTGELFF.

This chain uses TRBV9 with TRBJ1-1; possibly TRBD1 for D (5 bases). Germline CDR1 and CDR2: SGDLS and YYNGEE. V lost 2 bases and J 4 bases, leaving 15 bases between the germline ends. This CDR3 has 15 residues. The CDR3: CASSVDPGGSTEAFF. CDR3 DNA sequence: TGTGCCAGCAGCGTGGACCCCGGGGGTAGCACTGAAGCTTTCTTT. Based on the CDR3 plus reference TRBV9 and TRBJ1-1, the full variable domain is DSGVTQTPKHLITATGQRVTLRCSPRSGDLSVYWYQQSLDQGLQFLIQYYNGEERAKGNILERFSAQQFPDLHSELNLSSLELGDSALYFCASSVDPGGSTEAFFGQGTRLTVV.

In nucleotides, the CDR3 is TGTGCCAGCAGCATAGCGGGCTCGATTGTTTACGAGCAGTACTTC. Residues: CASSIAGSIVYEQYF. The chain joins TRBV5-4 to TRBJ2-7, with 7 positions matching TRBD2. J gave up 4 bases and V 4 bases, and 11 bases lay outside the gene matches. CDR3 length: 15 amino acids. Germline CDR1 SGHNT, CDR2 YYREEE (reference sequence).

The rearrangement links TRBV10-3 to TRBJ2-3; tentatively, D is TRBD2 (6 bases). CDR1 and CDR2 from the germline V gene are ENHRY and SYGVKD. The CDR3 is 14 amino acids. With 6 bases removed from V and 3 bases from J, the gap between germline ends came to 13 bases. In nucleotides, the CDR3 is TGTGCCATCAGCGTTTGGCGGGATACAGATACGCAGTATTTT. This translates into CAISVWRDTDTQYF.

The V call is TRBV28, the J call TRBJ2-5, with D possibly called TRBD1 or TRBD2 (5 bases each). Germline CDR1 and CDR2: MDHEN and SYDVKM. Trimming cost V 6 bases and J 2 bases, with 13 bases left between them. This CDR3 has 14 amino acids. The CDR3: CASRVGTHQETQYF. The CDR3, as DNA: TGTGCCAGCAGGGTCGGGACGCATCAAGAGACCCAGTACTTC.

The chain employs TRBV27 and TRBJ2-5; D might be TRBD1 (6 bases). The V end lost 5 bases, the J end lost 11 bases, and 15 bases lay between the germline ends. The CDR3 is made up of 12 amino acids. Germline V gene sequence: CDR1 MNHEY, CDR2 SMNVEV (reference sequence). CDR3 in amino acids: CASSIVGGEQYF. The CDR3 DNA reads TGTGCCAGCAGTATCGTAGGGGGAGAGCAGTACTTC.

The chain recombines TRBV28 with TRBJ2-3; a possible D gene is TRBD2 (5 bases). V gave up 5 bases and J gave up 2 bases, with 14 bases separating them. Germline CDR1 reads MDHEN; CDR2 reads SYDVKM. This CDR3 spans 15 amino acids. The CDR3 coding sequence is TGTGCCAGCAGTCCGTCTGAGGGTCACACAGATACGCAGTATTTT. Its translation: CASSPSEGHTDTQYF. The full variable domain, its missing parts supplied by reference TRBV28 and TRBJ2-3, is DVKVTQSSRYLVKRTGEKVFLECVQDMDHENMFWYRQDPGLGLRLIYFSYDVKMKEKGDIPEGYSVSREKKERFSLILESASTNQTSMYLCASSPSEGHTDTQYFGPGTRLTVL.

In this sample, this clone turned up a few times. The gene calls are TRBV7-6 and TRBJ2-7; TRBD2 matches at 10 bases. The CDR3 has 17 amino acids. Germline V gives CDR1 SGHVS, CDR2 FNYEAQ. Trimming removed 1 base from V and 2 bases from J; junction bases left unmatched: 8. The CDR3 region has the DNA TGTGCCAGCAGCTTAGAGGCTAGCGGGAGTCCCCCCTACGAGCAGTACTTC. The encoded protein is CASSLEASGSPPYEQYF.

This clone was counted between two and nine times. The V gene is TRBV5-1, the J gene TRBJ2-3; a possible D gene is TRBD1 (6 bases). With 5 bases removed from V and 6 bases from J, the gap between germline ends came to 19 bases. Germline assignment: CDR1 SGHRS and CDR2 YFSETQ. The CDR3 has 15 amino acids. The CDR3 region has the DNA TGCGCCAGCAGGTTCAGGGGTTTCGATACGGATACGCAGTATTTT. It yields the protein CASRFRGFDTDTQYF.

As for this clone: In the same sample, other DNA sequences code for this CDR3. The V and J genes are TRBV7-9 and TRBJ2-3; D unresolved. This CDR3 contains 14 residues. The V and J ends lost 1 base and 0 bases respectively, with 5 bases between them. In germline, CDR1 is SEHNR, CDR2 FQNEAQ (reference sequence). CDR3 in DNA: TGTGCCAGCAGCTTAGTTCTGAGCACAGATACGCAGTATTTT. This sequence encodes CASSLVLSTDTQYF.

The rearrangement joins TRBV4-1 to TRBJ2-7; 8 bases map to TRBD1. Germline CDR1 and CDR2: MGHRA and YSYEKL. V lost 4 bases and J lost 3; bases outside the gene matches: 2. This CDR3 comprises 13 residues. The CDR3 is CASSPGQVYEQYF. CDR3 in DNA: TGCGCCAGCAGCCCGGGACAGGTCTACGAGCAGTACTTC.

The V call is TRBV4-2, the J call TRBJ2-5; D tentatively reads TRBD1 or TRBD2 (5 bases each). This CDR3 is built from 16 residues. The germline gives CDR1 LGHNA, CDR2 YNFKEQ. V was clipped by 2 bases and J by 4 bases, with 17 bases between them. CDR3 region: CASSQRGGSGAETQYF. CDR3 DNA: TGTGCCAGCAGCCAAAGAGGTGGATCCGGGGCAGAGACCCAGTACTTC.

This sequence joins TRBV27 and TRBJ2-7; TRBD2 aligns across 10 bases. The ends lost 4 bases at V and 4 bases at J; junction bases unmatched: 7. In germline, CDR1 is MNHEY, CDR2 SMNVEV (reference sequence). This CDR3 is built from 15 residues. CDR3 coding DNA: TGTGCCAGCAGTTACCTGCTAGCGGGAGTGTACGAGCAGTACTTC. This codes for CASSYLLAGVYEQYF.

CDR3 region: CASSVAGILEQNTEAFF. In DNA, the CDR3 is TGTGCCAGCAGCGTAGCCGGTATCCTTGAACAGAACACTGAAGCTTTCTTT. The J gene is TRBJ1-1, the V gene TRBV9; the D is unclear. The CDR3 totals 17 residues. Deletions cut 0 bases from V and 1 base from J, with 16 bases between. Germline CDR1 is SGDLS and CDR2 is YYNGEE.

The CDR3 region is CATRGAGEQYF. CDR3 sequence (DNA): TGTGCCACGCGAGGAGCGGGCGAGCAGTACTTC. The chain is built from TRBV11-2 and TRBJ2-7, with D tentatively TRBD2 (6 bases). Trimming pared 10 bases from V and 6 bases from J, leaving 13 bases between. Germline loops: CDR1 SGHAT, CDR2 FQNNGV. The CDR3 is 11 residues long. The full variable domain, completed using reference TRBV11-2 and TRBJ2-7, is EAGVAQSPRYKIIEKRQSVAFWCNPISGHATLYWYQQILGQGPKLLIQFQNNGVVDDSQLPKDRFSAERLKGVDSTLKIQPAKLEDSAVYLCATRGAGEQYFGPGTRLTVT.